This is a list of T cell receptor beta chains from one sample in a study of blood T cells in healthy people across ages. TCRdb re-analysed the 5' RACE reads in MiXCR, keeping a single row per CDR3 protein. The sample has over 1,500,000 distinct CDR3 sequences; about 50% are singletons. The sequenced sample consisted of blood. The receptor source for this set is a woman aged 40-49 years in good health. Each CDR3 is given with its conserved first and last residue. The order of the fields is V gene, J gene, D gene, clone size, CDR3 protein, CDR3 DNA. A D gene is named only where the DNA matches it firmly. Rows give clone size only sometimes, using once, few, many, or a class for an expanded clone.

>TRBV7-2|TRBJ2-1|TRBD2|-
CASSTRLAGYNEQFF
TGTGCCAGCAGTACTCGACTAGCGGGGTACAATGAGCAGTTCTTC
>TRBV2|TRBJ2-7|-|-
CASRTGTAIYEQYF
TGTGCCAGTCGGACCGGGACGGCGATCTACGAGCAGTACTTC
>TRBV20-1|TRBJ1-2|TRBD1|-
CSARVQGRDYTF
TGCAGTGCTAGAGTACAGGGGCGAGACTACACCTTC
>TRBV29-1|TRBJ2-1|TRBD1|few
CSGTTGNEQFF
TGCAGCGGAACGACAGGGAATGAGCAGTTCTTC
>TRBV7-9|TRBJ2-7|TRBD2|few
CASSFYGTSGGEQYF
TGTGCCAGCAGCTTCTACGGGACTAGCGGGGGAGAGCAGTACTTC
>TRBV9|TRBJ2-1|TRBD2|-
CASSRSGVDYNEQFF
TGTGCCAGCAGCCGTAGCGGGGTTGACTACAATGAGCAGTTCTTC
>TRBV28|TRBJ2-1|-|few
CASSLTQGTEQFF
TGTGCCAGCAGCCTAACTCAGGGGACTGAGCAGTTCTTC
>TRBV12-3/TRBV12-4|TRBJ2-7|-|few
CASRETGNPSYEQYF
TGTGCCAGCAGGGAGACAGGAAATCCCTCCTACGAGCAGTACTTC
>TRBV3-1|TRBJ2-1|TRBD2|-
CASSPGTTSVNEQFF
TGTGCCAGCAGCCCCGGGACTACCAGCGTCAATGAGCAGTTCTTC
>TRBV7-9|TRBJ2-3|-|-
CASIGLHTQYF
TGTGCCAGCATAGGACTGCATACGCAGTATTTT
>TRBV18|TRBJ1-4|TRBD1|-
CASSPKQGVNEKLFF
TGTGCCAGCTCTCCTAAACAGGGGGTCAATGAAAAACTGTTTTTT
>TRBV6-2/TRBV6-3|TRBJ2-6|-|once
CGSRAGQPHSGANVLTF
TGTGGCAGCAGGGCGGGACAGCCCCACTCTGGGGCCAACGTCCTGACTTTC
>TRBV27|TRBJ1-2|TRBD1|-
CASSLRGQGGYTF
TGTGCCAGCAGTCTAAGGGGACAGGGTGGCTACACCTTC
>TRBV24-1|TRBJ2-3|-|-
CATSGPINTDTQYF
TGTGCCACCAGTGGCCCGATCAACACAGATACGCAGTATTTT
>TRBV9|TRBJ2-1|TRBD2|few
CASSVAGGGSYNEQFF
TGTGCCAGCAGCGTAGCCGGGGGAGGGTCCTACAATGAGCAGTTCTTC
>TRBV4-2|TRBJ2-1|TRBD2|-
CASSQDRAAGSYNEQFF
TGTGCCAGCAGCCAAGATCGGGCAGCGGGGTCTTACAATGAGCAGTTCTTC
>TRBV7-9|TRBJ2-5|-|-
CASSTGLGPSGTQYF
TGTGCCAGCAGCACGGGACTGGGACCGTCCGGGACCCAGTACTTC
>TRBV28|TRBJ2-3|-|few
CASEGQITDTQYF
TGTGCCAGTGAAGGACAGATCACAGATACGCAGTATTTT
>TRBV19|TRBJ2-5|TRBD1|few
CASRAPWTGQETQYF
TGTGCCAGTAGGGCACCTTGGACAGGACAAGAGACCCAGTACTTC
>TRBV28|TRBJ1-2|TRBD1|-
CASSFLGDRSYGYTF
TGTGCCAGCAGTTTTTTAGGGGACAGATCCTATGGCTACACCTTC
>TRBV9|TRBJ2-1|-|once
CASSVGGGGTQRIEQFF
TGTGCCAGCAGCGTAGGAGGGGGGGGGACCCAGAGGATTGAGCAGTTCTTC
>TRBV7-3|TRBJ1-1|-|-
CASSVSEAFF
TGTGCCAGCAGCGTGTCTGAAGCTTTCTTT